A selection of T cell receptor beta chains follows, all from one sample in a study of shared clonotypes between healthy human individuals. Measured with immunoSEQ multiplex PCR; TCRdb has only the in-frame clones, and not every one. The sample has roughly 500,000 clones, 70% to 80% seen once. The specimen was PBMCs. The receptors were gathered from a woman in her 40s in good health. Some clones in this sample may be carry-over from other donors' samples. Each CDR3 is given with its conserved first and last residue. The D gene is left open where the match is weak. Where a row states a size, it is once, few, many or the class of an expanded clone; other rows omit it.

d_gene: -
abundance: -
len: 16
v_gene: TRBV5-6
j_gene: TRBJ2-2
CDR3nt: TGTGCCAGCAGCTTGTTATCGCGGTCGAACACCGGGGAGCTGTTTTTT
CDR3aa: CASSLLSRSNTGELFF

d_gene: -
abundance: -
len: 16
v_gene: TRBV4-1
j_gene: TRBJ2-3
CDR3nt: TGCGCCAGCGCCCTCCAGGACAGCTCTAGCACAGATACGCAGTATTTT
CDR3aa: CASALQDSSSTDTQYF

d_gene: -
abundance: -
len: 19
v_gene: TRBV21-1
j_gene: TRBJ1-1
CDR3nt: TGTGCCAGCAGCAAAGTGTGGCGACAGGAGGTCGCTAGGAACACTGAAGCTTTCTTT
CDR3aa: CASSKVWRQEVARNTEAFF

d_gene: -
abundance: -
len: 13
v_gene: TRBV6-5
j_gene: TRBJ2-1
CDR3nt: TGTGCCAGCAGGGGACCTATGAGCAATGAGCAGTTCTTC
CDR3aa: CASRGPMSNEQFF

d_gene: -
abundance: -
len: 14
v_gene: TRBV5-1
j_gene: TRBJ1-2
CDR3nt: TGCGCCGGCAGCGGACAGCGAACTAACTATGGCTACACCTTC
CDR3aa: CAGSGQRTNYGYTF

d_gene: TRBD1
abundance: -
len: 15
v_gene: TRBV7-7
j_gene: TRBJ2-3
CDR3nt: TGTGCTAGCAGCAAGACAGGGGCTAAGTCAGATACGCAGTATTTT
CDR3aa: CASSKTGAKSDTQYF

d_gene: TRBD1
abundance: -
len: 18
v_gene: TRBV7-2
j_gene: TRBJ2-7
CDR3nt: TGTGCCAGCAGCTTTAGCGCATTAGGGGGGACAGGGAACTACGAGCAGTACTTC
CDR3aa: CASSFSALGGTGNYEQYF

d_gene: -
abundance: -
len: 15
v_gene: TRBV6-1
j_gene: TRBJ1-5
CDR3nt: TGTGCCAGCAGTGAAGCTGTGTGGGGCAATCAGCCCCAGCATTTT
CDR3aa: CASSEAVWGNQPQHF

d_gene: -
abundance: -
len: 13
v_gene: TRBV28
j_gene: TRBJ2-7
CDR3nt: TGTGCCAGCAAGCCAGGGCTCTCCTACGAGCAGTACTTC
CDR3aa: CASKPGLSYEQYF

d_gene: -
abundance: few
len: 15
v_gene: TRBV6-6
j_gene: TRBJ2-3
CDR3nt: TGTGCCAGCAGTCCGGGACTTTATAGCACAGATACGCAGTATTTT
CDR3aa: CASSPGLYSTDTQYF

d_gene: -
abundance: -
len: 14
v_gene: TRBV18
j_gene: TRBJ1-5
CDR3nt: TGTGCCAGCTCACCAGAAACAGGGAATCAGCCCCAGCATTTT
CDR3aa: CASSPETGNQPQHF

d_gene: -
abundance: -
len: 13
v_gene: TRBV7-7
j_gene: TRBJ2-2
CDR3nt: TGTGCTAGCAGCCGTACTAGTCCCGGGGAGCTGTTTTTT
CDR3aa: CASSRTSPGELFF

d_gene: -
abundance: -
len: 13
v_gene: TRBV7-3
j_gene: TRBJ1-2
CDR3nt: TGTGCCAGCAGCCAAGATATGGGAGGTGGCTACACCTTC
CDR3aa: CASSQDMGGGYTF

d_gene: TRBD1
abundance: -
len: 15
v_gene: TRBV6-5
j_gene: TRBJ2-7
CDR3nt: TGTGCCACCCAGAGACTGGGACAGGGCCCAGACGAGCAGTACTTC
CDR3aa: CATQRLGQGPDEQYF

d_gene: -
abundance: -
len: 15
v_gene: TRBV21-1
j_gene: TRBJ1-5
CDR3nt: TGTGCCAGCAGCAACGAGGGGGCAGGCAATCAGCCCCAGCATTTT
CDR3aa: CASSNEGAGNQPQHF

d_gene: -
abundance: -
len: 13
v_gene: TRBV7-9
j_gene: TRBJ1-1
CDR3nt: TGTGCCAGCAGCTTAGCCGTAGATACTGAAGCTTTCTTT
CDR3aa: CASSLAVDTEAFF

d_gene: TRBD1
abundance: -
len: 15
v_gene: TRBV5-1
j_gene: TRBJ1-6
CDR3nt: TGCGCCAGCAGCTTGGGGACAGGGCTCGGTTCACCCCTCCACTTT
CDR3aa: CASSLGTGLGSPLHF

d_gene: -
abundance: -
len: 16
v_gene: TRBV19
j_gene: TRBJ1-2
CDR3nt: TGTGCCAGTACCATGGAGGCAGCCTACTTTAACTATGGCTACACCTTC
CDR3aa: CASTMEAAYFNYGYTF

d_gene: -
abundance: few
len: 14
v_gene: TRBV6-1
j_gene: TRBJ2-2
CDR3nt: TGTGCCAGCTCGTGGACAAAAGACACCGGGGAGCTGTTTTTT
CDR3aa: CASSWTKDTGELFF